The TCR beta chain described here comes from a study of cytomegalovirus exposure and HLA in healthy donors. Amplification used 60 Vbeta primers and 13 Jbeta primers. The repertoire was sequenced with immunoSEQ multiplex PCR; TCRdb's copy has only in-frame clones and lacks some. The sample lists about 140,000 clones, around 59% occurring once. The germline V gene encodes CDR1 KGHSH and CDR2 LQKENI. Trimming left V 3 bases short and J 5 bases short, with 19 bases between. The CDR3 is made up of 16 amino acids. The sequenced sample was PBMCs. The chain is built from TRBV18 and TRBJ1-1; D perhaps matches TRBD1 (6 bases). This TCR was recovered from a male donor in good health and CMV-seronegative. The CDR3 sequence: CASSPLEQGYGTEAFF. In DNA, the CDR3 is TGTGCCAGCTCACCGTTAGAACAGGGCTACGGAACTGAAGCTTTCTTT.